This T cell receptor (beta chain) was identified during a study of regulatory T cells in long-lasting Graves disease. For the study at large: Prior antithyroid drug treatment in newly diagnosed Graves' patients lasted under 3 months. Broader study findings: Analysis covered peripheral blood alone, not thyroid tissue.

The germline V and J ends were trimmed by 0 bases and 0 bases, with 7 bases remaining between them. CDR1 and CDR2 (germline): SGDLS, YYNGEE. The CDR3 sequence is 16 residues long. In its sample, this clonotype was seen many times. Its specificity is not known. Construction of TCR beta libraries relied on iRepertoire HTBI primers and on Arm-PCR targeting CDR3 regions. From the multiplex PCR reads, TCRdb called clonotypes with MiXCR, one entry per CDR3 protein. This repertoire shows about 220,000 distinct CDR3 sequences, around 20% found once; its top ten account for approximately 20%. The time point was: newly diagnosed GD, antithyroid drugs for less than 3 months. Generation of the TCR library employed RNA extracted from PBMCs. Peripheral blood, nine milliliters of it, was drawn into EDTA tubes.

Sequences were derived from peripheral blood mononuclear cells (PBMCs), sampled at new diagnosis, from a patient treated with antithyroid drugs. The chain joins TRBV9 to TRBJ1-6, with D unclear. The sequence was obtained from a female donor with Graves disease. For the CDR3, the DNA is TGTGCCAGCAGCGTAGCGGGCAGCTCCTATAATTCACCCCTCCACTTT. Translated, it gives CASSVAGSSYNSPLHF.